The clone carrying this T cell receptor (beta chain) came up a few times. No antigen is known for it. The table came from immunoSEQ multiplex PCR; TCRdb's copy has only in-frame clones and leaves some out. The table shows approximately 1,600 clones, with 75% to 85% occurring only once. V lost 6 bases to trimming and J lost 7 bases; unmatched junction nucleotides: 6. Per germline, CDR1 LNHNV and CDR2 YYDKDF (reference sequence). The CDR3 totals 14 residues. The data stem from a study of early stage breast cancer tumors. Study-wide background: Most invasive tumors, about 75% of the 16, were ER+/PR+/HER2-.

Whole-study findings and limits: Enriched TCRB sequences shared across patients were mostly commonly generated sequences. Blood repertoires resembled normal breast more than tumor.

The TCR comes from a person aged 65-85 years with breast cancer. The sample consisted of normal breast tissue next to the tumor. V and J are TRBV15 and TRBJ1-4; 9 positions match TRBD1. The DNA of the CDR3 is TGTGCCACCAGGAGGACAGGGGTTACTGAAAAACTGTTTTTT. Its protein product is CATRRTGVTEKLFF.